One T cell receptor (beta chain) is described in this entry. The protocol was immunoSEQ multiplex PCR, while the TCRdb copy is restricted to in-frame clones and leaves out a portion. The table records under 200,000 clones, roughly 84% of them present only once. This entry belongs to a study of blood T cell repertoires in COVID-19. The overall study: Acute and convalescent COVID-19 samples came from the United States, Italy and Spain. From T cells, B-cell-depleted T cells, or PBMCs came the material, which was cDNA or gDNA.

The CDR3 extends over 14 amino acids. V was clipped by 6 bases and J by 12 bases; unmatched bases: 15. Germline CDR1 and CDR2: SGHTA and FQGNSA. This chain links TRBV7-2 with TRBJ2-7; 9 nucleotides line up with TRBD2. The sample comprised peripheral blood. This sequence was found in a man in his fifties with active or convalescent COVID-19. CDR3 sequence reads: CASSSSLAGSTRYF. DNA of the CDR3: TGTGCCAGCAGTTCTAGTCTAGCGGGGTCTACACGGTACTTC.